Shown below are 21 T cell receptor beta chains from a single sample sequenced in a study of CD8 T cells in ankylosing spondylitis. TCRdb processed the 5' RACE reads anew with MiXCR; each CDR3 protein has one entry. The data contain about 110,000 distinct CDR3 sequences, less than 25% of them seen just once; the ten biggest clones take up about 12%. The sample was synovial fluid, either unsorted or a sorted T cell fraction (not recorded which). The receptors come from a male donor with ankylosing spondylitis.

V and J are TRBV20-1 and TRBJ2-7; D possibly corresponds to TRBD1 (6 bases). V gave up 0 bases and J gave up 0 bases, with 18 bases separating them. In germline, CDR1 is DFQATT, CDR2 SNEGSKA (reference sequence). The CDR3 is made up of 17 amino acids. CDR3 residues: CSARDPHGTLPSYEQYF. The CDR3 region has the DNA TGCAGTGCTAGAGATCCCCACGGGACACTACCCTCCTACGAGCAGTACTTC.

This clonotype has more than one count but fewer than ten. This chain uses TRBV20-1 with TRBJ2-7, with TRBD1 matching 10 bases. The CDR3 spans 13 residues. V lost 6 bases to trimming and J lost 4 bases; unmatched junction nucleotides: 6. CDR1 is DFQATT, CDR2 SNEGSKA, per germline (reference sequence). CDR3 in DNA: TGCAGTGCGAACCGGGACAGGGGTTACGAGCAGTACTTC. Its translation: CSANRDRGYEQYF.

This clonotype was seen many times. CDR3 nucleotides: TGTGCCCTAAACGGACAGGGAACTGAAGCTTTCTTT. As protein: CALNGQGTEAFF. The J gene is TRBJ1-1, the V gene TRBV30; 8 positions agree with TRBD1. From germline, CDR1 is GTSNPN and CDR2 SVGIG (reference sequence). The CDR3 sequence is 12 residues long. The ends lost 8 bases at V and 5 bases at J; junction bases unmatched: 7.

In its sample, this clonotype was seen many times. The gene calls are TRBV29-1 and TRBJ2-3, with TRBD1 as a possible D gene (6 bases). CDR3 length: 14 residues. CDR1 SQVTM and CDR2 ANQGSEA come from the germline V gene. V was cut by 2 bases and J by 4 bases, with 13 bases left in between. CDR3 protein: CSVEIPRTADTQYF. CDR3 sequence (DNA): TGCAGCGTTGAAATCCCCAGGACAGCAGATACGCAGTATTTT.

This rearrangement joins TRBV27 to TRBJ2-7; no clear D gene. V lost 0 bases to trimming and J lost 3 bases, with 6 bases between them. The CDR3 runs to 13 residues. Germline values: CDR1 MNHEY, CDR2 SMNVEV (reference sequence). CDR3 in amino acids: CASSLSENYEQYF. Written as DNA, the CDR3 is TGTGCCAGCAGTTTATCCGAGAACTACGAGCAGTACTTC.

This clonotype was seen a few times. V is TRBV5-1 and J is TRBJ2-2; 8 bases are a match to TRBD1. Germline V gene sequence: CDR1 SGHRS, CDR2 YFSETQ. This CDR3 is built from 16 residues. The V and J ends lost 1 base and 4 bases, in that order; junction bases with no gene match: 6. The CDR3 DNA is TGCGCCAGCAGCTTGCGGTCAGGGGGCTCCACCGGGGAGCTGTTTTTT. It codes for CASSLRSGGSTGELFF.

This chain uses TRBV20-1 with TRBJ1-1; D unresolved. CDR1 and CDR2 from the germline V gene are DFQATT and SNEGSKA (reference sequence). This CDR3 spans 15 amino acids. V dropped 5 bases and J dropped 4 bases, with 20 bases sitting between them. This CDR3 is CSALTLGGVGTEAFF. The CDR3 DNA reads as TGCAGTGCTCTCACCCTTGGTGGGGTGGGCACTGAAGCTTTCTTT.

This rearrangement joins TRBV6-1 to TRBJ1-1, with D unclear. The germline V gene encodes CDR1 MNHNS and CDR2 SASEGT. The V end lost 4 bases, the J end lost 0 bases, and 6 bases lay between the germline ends. This CDR3 has 13 residues. CDR3 nucleotide sequence: TGTGCCAGCAGTGCGGGAATGAACACTGAAGCTTTCTTT. Protein sequence: CASSAGMNTEAFF.

This clonotype has just a few counts. The chain links TRBV24-1 to TRBJ2-1; 11 bases line up with TRBD2. The CDR3 spans 19 residues. J gave up 5 bases and V 4 bases, and 15 bases lay outside the gene matches. In germline, CDR1 is KGHDR, CDR2 SFDVKD. CDR3 region: CATSDRLPLAGATHNEQFF. The CDR3 region has the DNA TGTGCCACCAGTGACCGCCTACCACTAGCGGGGGCGACCCACAATGAGCAGTTCTTC.

This clonotype was observed a few times. The V call is TRBV11-3, the J call TRBJ2-3; 9 bases are a match to TRBD1. Germline loops: CDR1 SGHNT, CDR2 YENEEA. The CDR3 totals 15 residues. V gave up 5 bases and J gave up 4 bases; unmatched junction bases: 7. The CDR3 reads CASSPEDRGSDTQYF. As DNA, the CDR3 is TGTGCCAGCAGCCCCGAGGACAGGGGTTCAGATACGCAGTATTTT.

Concerning this clonotype itself: The junction shows a germline mismatch at one end, possibly a read error. The chain combines TRBV7-9 with TRBJ1-1, with D uncertain. The CDR3 is 15 amino acids. CDR1 is SEHNR and CDR2 is FQNEAQ in the germline V gene (reference sequence). The CDR3, as DNA: TGTGCCAGCAGCTTAACTAGTTTACTGAACACTGAAGCTTTCTTC. Its protein product is CASSLTSLLNTEAFF. Full variable domain (outside the CDR3, taken from reference TRBV7-9 and TRBJ1-1): DTGVSQNPRHKITKRGQNVTFRCDPISEHNRLYWYRQTLGQGPEFLTYFQNEAQLEKSRLLSDRFSAERPKGSFSTLEIQRTEQGDSAMYLCASSLTSLLNTEAFFGQGTRLTVV.

The chain recombines TRBV24-1 with TRBJ2-1; D uncertain. Looked up from germline, CDR1 is KGHDR and CDR2 is SFDVKD. This CDR3 has 11 amino acids. The ends were cut back, 5 bases at V and 7 bases at J, with 5 bases in the middle. The CDR3 DNA follows: TGTGCCACCAGTGTGGCGAATGAGCAGTTCTTC. Translated: CATSVANEQFF.

V gene TRBV12-3 or TRBV12-4 combines with J gene TRBJ2-5, with 10 bases identical to TRBD2. The J segment lost 1 base and the V segment lost 4 bases, leaving 3 bases of the junction unmatched. The CDR3 is made up of 15 amino acids. CDR3 in amino acids: CASSWTSGLQETQYF. In nucleotides, the CDR3 is TGTGCCAGCAGTTGGACTAGCGGCCTCCAAGAGACCCAGTACTTC.

This clonotype turned up a few times. The chain combines TRBV7-8 with TRBJ2-1, with D maybe TRBD2 (6 bases). The CDR3 spans 15 residues. Germline lookup yields CDR1 SGHVS and CDR2 FQNEAQ. The V end was cut by 0 bases, the J end by 4 bases, with 10 bases between. The CDR3 sequence: CASSLAGGRYNEQFF. Here the CDR3 DNA reads TGTGCCAGCAGCTTAGCGGGAGGACGATACAATGAGCAGTTCTTC. Together with reference TRBV7-8 and TRBJ2-1, the CDR3 gives the full variable domain: GAGVSQSPRYKVAKRGQDVALRCDPISGHVSLFWYQQALGQGPEFLTYFQNEAQLDKSGLPSDRFFAERPEGSVSTLKIQRTQQEDSAVYLCASSLAGGRYNEQFFGPGTRLTVL.

The CDR3 loop is CSARGGLVGEQYF. The DNA for the CDR3 is TGCAGTGCTAGAGGCGGACTAGTAGGGGAGCAGTACTTC. The rearrangement joins TRBV20-1 to TRBJ2-7; TRBD2 agrees at 7 bases. Unmatched junction bases numbered 7, after V lost 1 base and J lost 7 bases. This CDR3 comprises 13 residues. Germline loops: CDR1 DFQATT, CDR2 SNEGSKA (reference sequence).

V gene TRBV20-1 combines with J gene TRBJ2-5; tentatively, D is TRBD1 (6 bases). This CDR3 contains 11 residues. Looked up from germline, CDR1 is DFQATT and CDR2 is SNEGSKA (reference sequence). Trimming took off 6 bases at V and 3 bases at J, with 8 bases between the two ends. CDR3 in amino acids: CSAWTEETQYF. The DNA of the CDR3 is TGCAGTGCCTGGACAGAAGAGACCCAGTACTTC.

The chain employs TRBV12-3 or TRBV12-4 and TRBJ1-4, with 8 bases matching TRBD1. This CDR3 region has 13 residues. Trimming at V came to 7 bases and at J to 8 bases, leaving 6 bases not matched to a gene. The DNA of the CDR3 is TGTGCCAGCACCACAGGGGGGCAAGAAAAACTGTTTTTT. It translates to CASTTGGQEKLFF.

The V and J genes are TRBV18 and TRBJ2-2; D is uncertain. Germline CDR1 and CDR2: KGHSH and LQKENI. Between the trimmed V and J ends, which lost 2 bases and 6 bases, there was a span of 4 bases. This CDR3 comprises 12 residues. The CDR3 here is CASSPLSGELFF. CDR3 nucleotide sequence: TGTGCCAGCTCACCATTATCCGGGGAGCTGTTTTTT.

The CDR3 sequence is CSVDTGQGAGDTQYF. The CDR3, as DNA: TGCAGCGTTGACACCGGACAGGGGGCGGGAGATACGCAGTATTTT. This sequence joins TRBV29-1 and TRBJ2-3, with 11 bases fitting TRBD1. This CDR3 comprises 15 residues. The ends lost 3 bases at V and 5 bases at J; junction bases unmatched: 7. CDR1 and CDR2 from the germline V gene are SQVTM and ANQGSEA.

V and J are TRBV2 and TRBJ2-3, with 8 bases matching TRBD1. The CDR3 spans 16 residues. CDR1 SNHLY and CDR2 FYNNEI come from the germline V gene. V gave up 6 bases and J gave up 2 bases; unmatched junction bases: 10. The CDR3, as DNA: TGTGCCAGCAGGAGATTACCGGGACAGGCCACAGATACGCAGTATTTT. Translation gives CASRRLPGQATDTQYF.

V and J are TRBV11-2 and TRBJ2-7; no definite D call. The ends were cut back, 5 bases at V and 0 bases at J, with 14 bases in the middle. CDR3 length: 15 residues. Germline assignment: CDR1 SGHAT and CDR2 FQNNGV. The CDR3 loop reads CASSPEGRDSYEQYV. The CDR3 nucleotides are TGTGCCAGCAGCCCGGAAGGTCGAGACTCCTACGAGCAGTACGTC.